The clone carrying this T cell receptor (beta chain) appeared a few times. CDR3 length equals 15 residues. Losses at the gene ends were 4 bases for V and 3 bases for J; bases not matched to a gene: 6. CDR1 SGHRS and CDR2 YFSETQ come from the germline V gene. Researchers amplified the TCR beta CDR3 regions from RNA transcripts. HTBI primers were the set used in a first-round RT-PCR of the TCR CDR3. TCRdb processed the multiplex PCR reads anew with MiXCR; each CDR3 protein has one entry. The table lists 250,000 to 350,000 distinct CDR3 sequences, roughly 17% of them singletons. The data are from a study of T cells in Graves' hyperthyroidism and ophthalmopathy. Hyperthyroidism, newly diagnosed and lasting under 2 months, affected patients aged 18 to 65.

V and J are TRBV5-1 and TRBJ1-2, with 10 nucleotides matching TRBD1. Material: blood. This TCR was sampled from a man aged 25 to 45 with Graves' hyperthyroidism. CDR3 DNA sequence: TGCGCCAGCAGCCCCACCGGGACAGGGGACTATGGCTACACCTTC. Translation gives CASSPTGTGDYGYTF. The whole variable domain, remainder taken from reference TRBV5-1 and TRBJ1-2, is KAGVTQTPRYLIKTRGQQVTLSCSPISGHRSVSWYQQTPGQGLQFLFEYFSETQRNKGNFPGRFSGRQFSNSRSEMNVSTLELGDSALYLCASSPTGTGDYGYTFGSGTRLTVV.